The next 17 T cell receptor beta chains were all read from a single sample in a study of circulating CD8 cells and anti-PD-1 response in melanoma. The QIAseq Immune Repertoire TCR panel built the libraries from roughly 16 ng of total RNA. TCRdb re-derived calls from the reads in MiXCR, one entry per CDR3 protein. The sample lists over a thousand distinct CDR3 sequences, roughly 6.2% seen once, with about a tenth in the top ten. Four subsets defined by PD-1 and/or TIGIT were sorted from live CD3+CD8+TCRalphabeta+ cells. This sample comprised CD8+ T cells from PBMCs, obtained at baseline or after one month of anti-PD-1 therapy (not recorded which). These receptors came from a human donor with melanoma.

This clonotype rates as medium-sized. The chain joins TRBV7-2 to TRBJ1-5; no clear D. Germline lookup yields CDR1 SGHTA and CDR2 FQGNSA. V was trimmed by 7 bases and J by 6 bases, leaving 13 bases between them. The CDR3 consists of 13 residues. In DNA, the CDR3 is TGTGCCAGCACCCCCCTCGTCTCTCAGCCCCAGCATTTT. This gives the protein CASTPLVSQPQHF. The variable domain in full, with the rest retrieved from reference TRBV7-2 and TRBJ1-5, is GAGVSQSPSNKVTEKGKDVELRCDPISGHTALYWYRQSLGQGLEFLIYFQGNSAPDKSGLPSDRFSAERTGGSVSTLTIQRTQQEDSAVYLCASTPLVSQPQHFGDGTRLSIL.

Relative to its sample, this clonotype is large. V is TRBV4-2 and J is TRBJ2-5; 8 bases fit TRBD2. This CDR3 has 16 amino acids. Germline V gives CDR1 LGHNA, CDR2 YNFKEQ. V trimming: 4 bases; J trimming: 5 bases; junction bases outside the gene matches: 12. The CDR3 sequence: CASSLDGTRGAETQYF. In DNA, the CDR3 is TGTGCCAGCAGCCTAGATGGGACTAGGGGGGCGGAGACCCAGTACTTC.

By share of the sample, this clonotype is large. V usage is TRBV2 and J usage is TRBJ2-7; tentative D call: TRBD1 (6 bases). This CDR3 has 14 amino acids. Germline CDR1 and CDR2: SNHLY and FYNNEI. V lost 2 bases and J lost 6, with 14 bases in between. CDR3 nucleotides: TGTGCCAGCAGTGAAAACAGGGCCGCGGGCGAGCAGTACTTC. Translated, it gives CASSENRAAGEQYF.

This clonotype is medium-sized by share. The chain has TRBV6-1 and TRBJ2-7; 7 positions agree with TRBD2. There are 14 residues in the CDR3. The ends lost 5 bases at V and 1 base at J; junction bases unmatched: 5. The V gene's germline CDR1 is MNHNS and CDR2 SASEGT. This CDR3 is CASSSGGESYEQYF. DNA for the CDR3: TGTGCCAGCAGTAGTGGGGGGGAATCCTACGAGCAGTACTTC.

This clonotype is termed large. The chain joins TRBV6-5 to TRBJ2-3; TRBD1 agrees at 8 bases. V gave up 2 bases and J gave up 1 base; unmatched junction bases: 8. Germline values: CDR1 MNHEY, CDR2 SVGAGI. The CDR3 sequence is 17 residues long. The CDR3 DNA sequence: TGTGCCAGCAGTTACAGACTACAGGGGGAACGCACAGATACGCAGTATTTT. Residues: CASSYRLQGERTDTQYF.

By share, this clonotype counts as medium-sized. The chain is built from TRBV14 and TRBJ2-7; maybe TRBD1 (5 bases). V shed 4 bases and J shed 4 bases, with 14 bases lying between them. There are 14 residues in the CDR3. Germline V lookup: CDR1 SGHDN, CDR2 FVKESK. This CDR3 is CASSLWTNPYEQYF. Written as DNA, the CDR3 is TGTGCCAGCAGCCTTTGGACAAATCCGTACGAGCAGTACTTC.

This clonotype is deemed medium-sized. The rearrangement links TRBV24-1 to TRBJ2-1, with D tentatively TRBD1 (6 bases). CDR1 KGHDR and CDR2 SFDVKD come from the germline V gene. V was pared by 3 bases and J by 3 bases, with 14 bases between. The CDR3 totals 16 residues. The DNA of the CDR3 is TGTGCCACCAGTGATCTGGCCAGGGGTGACTACAATGAGCAGTTCTTC. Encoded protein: CATSDLARGDYNEQFF.

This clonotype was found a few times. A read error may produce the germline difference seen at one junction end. CDR3 coding DNA: TGTGCCAGCGGCTTGGGGACAGTCGCTAACTATGGCTACACCTTC. This gives the protein CASGLGTVANYGYTF. The chain recombines TRBV7-2 with TRBJ1-2, with 7 bases fitting TRBD1. The germline V gene encodes CDR1 SGHTA and CDR2 FQGNSA. There are 15 residues in the CDR3.

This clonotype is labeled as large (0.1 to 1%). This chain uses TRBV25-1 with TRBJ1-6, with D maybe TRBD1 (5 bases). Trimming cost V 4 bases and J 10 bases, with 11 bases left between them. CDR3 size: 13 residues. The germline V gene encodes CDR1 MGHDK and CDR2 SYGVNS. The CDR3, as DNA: TGTGCCAGCAGTGGAAAGGGGACCTCACCCCTCCACTTT. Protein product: CASSGKGTSPLHF.

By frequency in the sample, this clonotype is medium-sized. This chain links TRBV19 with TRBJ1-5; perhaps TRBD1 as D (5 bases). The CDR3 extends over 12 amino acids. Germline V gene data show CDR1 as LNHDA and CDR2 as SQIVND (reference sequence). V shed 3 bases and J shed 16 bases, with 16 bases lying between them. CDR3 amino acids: CASSILQGEEHF. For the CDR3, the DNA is TGTGCCAGTAGTATCTTGCAGGGCGAGGAACATTTT.

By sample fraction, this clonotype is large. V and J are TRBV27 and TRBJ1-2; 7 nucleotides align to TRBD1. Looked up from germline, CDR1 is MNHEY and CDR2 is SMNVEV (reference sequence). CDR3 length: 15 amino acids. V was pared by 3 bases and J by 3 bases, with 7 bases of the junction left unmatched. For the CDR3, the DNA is TGTGCCAGCAGTTTTGGGACAGCCGGTTACTATGGCTACACCTTC. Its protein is CASSFGTAGYYGYTF.

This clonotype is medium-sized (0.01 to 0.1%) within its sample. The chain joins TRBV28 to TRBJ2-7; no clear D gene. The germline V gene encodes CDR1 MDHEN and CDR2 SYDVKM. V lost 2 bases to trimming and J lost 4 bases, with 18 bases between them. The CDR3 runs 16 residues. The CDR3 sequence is CASSLITAGLLYEQYF. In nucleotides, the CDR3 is TGTGCCAGCAGTTTAATTACGGCTGGTCTTCTGTACGAGCAGTACTTC.

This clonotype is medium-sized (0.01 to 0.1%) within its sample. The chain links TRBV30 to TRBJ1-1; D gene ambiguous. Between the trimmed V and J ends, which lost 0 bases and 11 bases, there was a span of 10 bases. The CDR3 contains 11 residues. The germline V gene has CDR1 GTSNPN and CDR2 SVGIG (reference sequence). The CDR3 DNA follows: TGTGCCTGGAGTGTTTCAGTGGAGGCTTTCTTT. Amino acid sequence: CAWSVSVEAFF.

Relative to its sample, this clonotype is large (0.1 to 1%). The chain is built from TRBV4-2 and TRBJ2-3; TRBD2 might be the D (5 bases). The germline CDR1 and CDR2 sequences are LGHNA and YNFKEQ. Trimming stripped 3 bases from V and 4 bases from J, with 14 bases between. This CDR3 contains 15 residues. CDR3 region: CASSQTVGEADTQYF. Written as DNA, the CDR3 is TGTGCCAGCAGCCAGACCGTGGGAGAGGCAGATACGCAGTATTTT.

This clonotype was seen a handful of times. CDR3 sequence (DNA): TGTGCCAGCAGTTTTACTGGGGAGACCCAGTACTTC. It codes for CASSFTGETQYF. The chain employs TRBV12-3 or TRBV12-4 and TRBJ2-5; D is undetermined. V was pared by 3 bases and J by 5 bases, with 7 bases between. This CDR3 region has 12 residues.

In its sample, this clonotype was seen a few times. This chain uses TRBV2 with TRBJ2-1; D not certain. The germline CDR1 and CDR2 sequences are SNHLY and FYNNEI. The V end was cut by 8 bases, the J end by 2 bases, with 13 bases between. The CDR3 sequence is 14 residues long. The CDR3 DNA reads TGTGCCAGCTTTCCTTTGGTAACCTACAATGAGCAGTTCTTC. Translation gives CASFPLVTYNEQFF.

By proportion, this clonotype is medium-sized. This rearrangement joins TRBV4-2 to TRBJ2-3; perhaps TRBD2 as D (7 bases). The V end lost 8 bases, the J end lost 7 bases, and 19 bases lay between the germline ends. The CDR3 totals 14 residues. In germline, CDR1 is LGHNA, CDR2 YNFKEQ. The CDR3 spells CASSHGGARYTQYF. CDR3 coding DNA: TGTGCCAGCTCGCATGGGGGGGCCAGGTATACGCAGTATTTT.